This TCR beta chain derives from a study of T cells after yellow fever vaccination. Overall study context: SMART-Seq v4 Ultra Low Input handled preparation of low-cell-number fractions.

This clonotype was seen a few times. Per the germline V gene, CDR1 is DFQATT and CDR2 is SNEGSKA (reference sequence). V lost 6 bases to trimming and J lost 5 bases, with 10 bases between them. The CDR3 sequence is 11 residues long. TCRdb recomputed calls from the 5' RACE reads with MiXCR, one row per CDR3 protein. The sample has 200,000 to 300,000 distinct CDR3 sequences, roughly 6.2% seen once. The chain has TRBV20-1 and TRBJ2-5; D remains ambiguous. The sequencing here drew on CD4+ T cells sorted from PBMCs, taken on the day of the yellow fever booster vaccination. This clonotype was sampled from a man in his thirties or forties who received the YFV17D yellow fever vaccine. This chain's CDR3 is CSASKGETQYF. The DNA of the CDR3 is TGCAGTGCCTCCAAAGGGGAGACCCAGTACTTC.